The clone carrying this T cell receptor (beta chain) appeared many times. Its antigen is currently unknown. TCRdb itself ran the 5' RACE reads through MiXCR, one entry per CDR3 protein. The table lists hundreds of thousands of distinct CDR3 sequences, roughly 8.6% of them singletons. After removal of 0 bases from V and 3 bases from J, the junction contained 2 bases not matched to a gene. The CDR3 has 16 residues. Germline values: CDR1 SGHVS, CDR2 FNYEAQ. The sample belongs to a study of CD8 T cells in ankylosing spondylitis. Study conclusions and caveats: Reportedly, disease-linked clones are significantly enriched in ankylosing spondylitis patients' matched synovial fluid. Apparently characteristic of ankylosing spondylitis blood was a TCR beta motif (about 8 highly homologous variants).

The chain links TRBV7-6 to TRBJ2-2; 9 bases fit TRBD2. The receptor was derived from a male donor with ankylosing spondylitis or in good health (not recorded which). Sequences were obtained from blood, either unsorted or a sorted T cell fraction (not recorded which). The CDR3 reads CASSLASGSDTGELFF. In DNA, the CDR3 is TGTGCCAGCAGCTTAGCTAGCGGGAGTGACACCGGGGAGCTGTTTTTT.